These 28 T cell receptor beta chains share one sample of origin, sequenced in a study of blood T cell repertoires in COVID-19. Generated by immunoSEQ multiplex PCR, the TCRdb table keeps only in-frame clones and is missing some. Of about 280,000 clones listed, roughly 80% are singletons. The sequenced material came from PBMCs or T cells enriched from blood (not recorded which). The receptors stem from a man aged 35-49 years who had been exposed to COVID-19.

The rearrangement links TRBV11-2 to TRBJ1-4; tentatively, D is TRBD1 (5 bases). Germline CDR1 and CDR2: SGHAT and FQNNGV. This CDR3 spans 15 amino acids. Deletions cut 2 bases from V and 6 bases from J, with 13 bases between. The CDR3 DNA reads as TGTGCCAGCAGCTTACGCGGACCCAGGGATGAAAAACTGTTTTTT. Residues: CASSLRGPRDEKLFF.

V gene TRBV19 combines with J gene TRBJ1-6; 9 bases agree with TRBD1. Unmatched junction bases numbered 12, after V lost 7 bases and J lost 11 bases. Looked up from germline, CDR1 is LNHDA and CDR2 is SQIVND (reference sequence). The CDR3 contains 15 residues. CDR3 residues: CASNPVGTGFTPLHF. The DNA of the CDR3 is TGTGCCAGTAACCCGGTGGGGACAGGGTTTACACCCCTCCACTTT.

The chain links TRBV27 to TRBJ1-2, with 9 nucleotides matching TRBD1. Germline V gene data show CDR1 as MNHEY and CDR2 as SMNVEV (reference sequence). This CDR3 comprises 15 residues. The ends lost 0 bases at V and 8 bases at J; junction bases unmatched: 7. CDR3 in amino acids: CASSLSGTGSGGYTF. The DNA for the CDR3 is TGTGCCAGCAGTTTATCCGGGACAGGGTCGGGGGGCTACACCTTC.

The genes are TRBV24-1 and TRBJ2-7, with a possible D match to TRBD1 (6 bases). The V and J ends lost 4 bases and 2 bases respectively, with 14 bases between them. The CDR3 totals 15 residues. CDR1 KGHDR and CDR2 SFDVKD come from the germline V gene. In nucleotides, the CDR3 is TGTGCCACCAGTGACGCCTCCCGGGACACCTACGAGCAGTACTTC. This encodes CATSDASRDTYEQYF.

This rearrangement joins TRBV6-5 to TRBJ1-6; no firm D call. The CDR3 runs 12 residues. V shed 8 bases and J shed 8 bases, with 10 bases lying between them. Germline V gene sequence: CDR1 MNHEY, CDR2 SVGAGI. CDR3 in DNA: TGTGCCAGCTCGCGTACTGATTCACCCCTCCACTTT. Translated, it gives CASSRTDSPLHF.

This chain joins TRBV7-8 and TRBJ1-2; D is undetermined. CDR1 is SGHVS and CDR2 is FQNEAQ in the germline V gene. V was shortened by 2 bases and J by 2 bases, with 9 bases between the two germline ends. There are 14 residues in the CDR3. CDR3 amino acids: CASSLSPANYGYTF. CDR3 coding DNA: TGTGCCAGCAGCTTATCTCCTGCGAACTATGGCTACACCTTC.

In this sample, this clone turned up a few times. The sample has other DNA sequences that encode this CDR3 too. This chain connects TRBV9 to TRBJ2-2; possibly TRBD1 for D (6 bases). The CDR3 covers 15 residues. Germline V CDR1 and CDR2: SGDLS, YYNGEE. V gave up 0 bases and J gave up 5 bases, with 11 bases separating them. CDR3 sequence reads: CASSVGGRGTGELFF. In DNA, the CDR3 is TGTGCCAGCAGCGTAGGGGGGCGCGGGACCGGGGAGCTGTTTTTT.

The chain employs TRBV19 and TRBJ1-6; D is ambiguous. This CDR3 is built from 17 residues. Germline CDR1 reads LNHDA; CDR2 reads SQIVND (reference sequence). V lost 1 base to trimming and J lost 10 bases, with 20 bases between them. Here the CDR3 DNA reads TGTGCCAGTAGTATAGGGGCCGCCCCGCCGGCTCGCTCACCCCTCCACTTT. The encoded protein is CASSIGAAPPARSPLHF.

This clone was detected a few times. The chain joins TRBV20-1 to TRBJ2-3; D is undetermined. Germline lookup yields CDR1 DFQATT and CDR2 SNEGSKA (reference sequence). Trimming cost V 6 bases and J 2 bases, with 6 bases left between them. This CDR3 contains 11 residues. CDR3 protein: CSALTTDTQYF. The DNA of the CDR3 is TGCAGTGCCCTAACCACAGATACGCAGTATTTT.

CDR3 amino acids: CASSGDLRLAGYF. The CDR3 bases are TGTGCCAGCAGTGGGGACCTTAGACTAGCGGGTTACTTC. The chain joins TRBV2 to TRBJ2-7; 10 positions agree with TRBD2. Germline trimming cut 4 bases from V and 13 bases from J; bases unmatched to any gene: 10. Germline V lookup: CDR1 SNHLY, CDR2 FYNNEI. The length of the CDR3 is 13 residues. The whole variable domain, filled in from reference TRBV2 and TRBJ2-7, reads EPEVTQTPSHQVTQMGQEVILRCVPISNHLYFYWYRQILGQKVEFLVSFYNNEISEKSEIFDDQFSVERPDGSNFTLKIRSTKLEDSAMYFCASSGDLRLAGYFGPGTRLTVT.

This rearrangement joins TRBV5-6 to TRBJ1-6, with D tentatively TRBD1 (6 bases). Germline lookup yields CDR1 SGHDT and CDR2 YYEEEE. CDR3 size: 16 residues. Trimming stripped 5 bases from V and 10 bases from J, with 22 bases between. The CDR3 here is CASSSHKTGYRSPLHF. The DNA of the CDR3 is TGTGCCAGCAGTTCCCACAAAACAGGGTACCGCTCACCCCTCCACTTT. Full variable domain (remainder filled in from reference TRBV5-6 and TRBJ1-6): DAGVTQSPTHLIKTRGQQVTLRCSPKSGHDTVSWYQQALGQGPQFIFQYYEEEERQRGNFPDRFSGHQFPNYSSELNVNALLLGDSALYLCASSSHKTGYRSPLHFGNGTRLTVT.

This chain connects TRBV5-1 to TRBJ2-1; 8 bases are a match to TRBD2. CDR1 and CDR2 (germline): SGHRS, YFSETQ. V shed 5 bases and J 2 bases; nucleotides not matched to a gene: 6. This CDR3 is built from 15 residues. The CDR3 sequence is CASRLGGDPYNEQFF. Written as DNA, the CDR3 is TGCGCCAGCAGGCTCGGGGGGGACCCCTACAATGAGCAGTTCTTC.

This chain uses TRBV10-2 with TRBJ2-7; 10 bases match TRBD1. The CDR3 extends over 14 amino acids. Germline CDR1 WSHSY, CDR2 SAAADI. J lost 7 bases, V lost 4 bases, and 7 bases had no gene match. In DNA form, the CDR3 reads TGCGCCAGCAGTGGGACAGGGGGTGTCTCGGAGCAGTACTTC. This encodes CASSGTGGVSEQYF.

Here the CDR3 DNA reads TGTGCCAGCGGGGACAATGGGGCAGATACGCAGTATTTT. This codes for CASGDNGADTQYF. The rearrangement uses TRBV3-1 (or the pseudogene TRBV3-2) and TRBJ2-3; weak D call: TRBD1 (6 bases). Germline assignment: CDR1 LGHDT and CDR2 YNNKEL (reference sequence). The CDR3 totals 13 residues. The V end lost 8 bases, the J end lost 4 bases, and 13 bases lay between the germline ends.

This clone was seen a handful of times. V is TRBV29-1 and J is TRBJ1-1, with D maybe TRBD1 (5 bases). The germline V gene has CDR1 SQVTM and CDR2 ANQGSEA. This CDR3 is 11 amino acids long. Trimming pared 2 bases from V and 9 bases from J, leaving 10 bases between. CDR3 DNA: TGCAGCGTTGAATTCGACAGCAAAGCTTTCTTT. Residues: CSVEFDSKAFF.

This clone was seen just once. The rearrangement uses TRBV9 and TRBJ2-3; D may be TRBD2 (6 bases). Germline lookup yields CDR1 SGDLS and CDR2 YYNGEE. The CDR3 sequence is 17 residues long. Trimming cost V 3 bases and J 0 bases, with 17 bases left between them. CDR3 DNA sequence: TGTGCCAGCAGCGCCGGCCCCGGCGGGATGAGCACAGATACGCAGTATTTT. It specifies CASSAGPGGMSTDTQYF. The full variable domain, its missing parts supplied by reference TRBV9 and TRBJ2-3, is DSGVTQTPKHLITATGQRVTLRCSPRSGDLSVYWYQQSLDQGLQFLIQYYNGEERAKGNILERFSAQQFPDLHSELNLSSLELGDSALYFCASSAGPGGMSTDTQYFGPGTRLTVL.

The V and J genes are TRBV28 and TRBJ1-1; no clear D. Between the trimmed V and J ends, which lost 5 bases and 6 bases, there was a span of 10 bases. This CDR3 has 12 residues. Germline assignment: CDR1 MDHEN and CDR2 SYDVKM. Here the CDR3 DNA reads TGTGCCAGCAGTGTTCAGGATTCTGAAGCTTTCTTT. Amino acids: CASSVQDSEAFF.

The chain employs TRBV7-9 and TRBJ2-1; D is unresolved. Germline-derived CDR1 and CDR2 are SEHNR and FQNEAQ (reference sequence). The CDR3 spans 17 residues. The V end lost 1 base, the J end lost 0 bases, and 13 bases lay between the germline ends. CDR3 sequence (DNA): TGTGCCAGCAGCTTAGGATTTGCCTTGAGCTCCTACAATGAGCAGTTCTTC. Translated, it gives CASSLGFALSSYNEQFF.

The rearrangement joins TRBV7-2 to TRBJ1-2; unclear D gene. Deletions cut 4 bases from V and 3 bases from J, with 15 bases between. CDR1 and CDR2 from the germline V gene are SGHTA and FQGNSA. The CDR3 is 15 residues long. CDR3 sequence (DNA): TGTGCCAGCAGCTCCCAGGTGGGGAGGTACTATGGCTACACCTTC. Amino acids: CASSSQVGRYYGYTF.

The gene calls are TRBV6-5 and TRBJ2-7; possible D gene TRBD2, 5 bases. CDR1 and CDR2 (germline): MNHEY, SVGAGI. CDR3 size: 13 residues. V shed 9 bases and J shed 3 bases, with 15 bases lying between them. The CDR3 DNA sequence: TGTGCCAGTGGACTCCCCACCTACTACGAGCAGTACTTC. Encoded protein: CASGLPTYYEQYF.

The chain has TRBV10-2 and TRBJ2-1; D possibly corresponds to TRBD2 (6 bases). There are 13 residues in the CDR3. Germline values: CDR1 WSHSY, CDR2 SAAADI. Trimming cost V 11 bases and J 5 bases, with 16 bases left between them. The CDR3 bases are TGCGCCGGGGGAGGAAGCGGAGACAATGAGCAGTTCTTC. Protein product: CAGGGSGDNEQFF.

A word on this clone: Within the sample, other DNA sequences also encode this same CDR3. The V call is TRBV6-5, the J call TRBJ2-7; the D gene is possibly TRBD2 (5 bases). V lost 4 bases and J lost 1, with 8 bases in between. Germline CDR1 is MNHEY and CDR2 is SVGAGI. The CDR3 has 13 amino acids. The chain's CDR3 is CASSLRESYEQYF. CDR3 DNA: TGTGCCAGCAGTTTGAGGGAATCCTACGAGCAGTACTTC.

This clone occurred a few times. This chain joins TRBV4-2 and TRBJ1-3; 7 nucleotides line up with TRBD1. CDR1 and CDR2 from the germline V gene are LGHNA and YNFKEQ. The CDR3 is made up of 14 amino acids. The ends lost 4 bases at V and 2 bases at J; junction bases unmatched: 2. The CDR3: CASSPGTAGNTIYF. As DNA, the CDR3 is TGTGCCAGCAGCCCCGGGACAGCTGGAAACACCATATATTTT.

This chain links TRBV18 with TRBJ2-3; 9 nucleotides agree with TRBD2. The CDR3 spans 17 residues. The germline CDR1 and CDR2 sequences are KGHSH and LQKENI. Germline trimming cut 1 base from V and 14 bases from J; bases unmatched to any gene: 19. CDR3 protein: CASSPRTFKTSGRLTYF. In DNA form, the CDR3 reads TGTGCCAGCTCACCACGCACCTTTAAGACTAGCGGACGCCTCACGTATTTT.

V usage is TRBV5-1 and J usage is TRBJ2-7; D perhaps matches TRBD2 (5 bases). This CDR3 has 13 amino acids. Trimming pared 4 bases from V and 3 bases from J, leaving 11 bases between. Germline-derived CDR1 and CDR2 are SGHRS and YFSETQ. This CDR3 reads CASSRASNYEQYF. CDR3 coding DNA: TGCGCCAGCAGCAGAGCTAGCAACTACGAGCAGTACTTC. Full variable domain (outside the CDR3, taken from reference TRBV5-1 and TRBJ2-7): KAGVTQTPRYLIKTRGQQVTLSCSPISGHRSVSWYQQTPGQGLQFLFEYFSETQRNKGNFPGRFSGRQFSNSRSEMNVSTLELGDSALYLCASSRASNYEQYFGPGTRLTVT.

In nucleotides, the CDR3 is TGTGCCAGCAGTAAGGGACAGGAGAACTACGAGCAGTACTTC. Protein sequence: CASSKGQENYEQYF. The rearrangement links TRBV6-2 or TRBV6-3 to TRBJ2-7, with 8 bases fitting TRBD1. V lost 5 bases to trimming and J lost 3 bases; unmatched junction nucleotides: 6. Germline V gene sequence: CDR1 MNHEY, CDR2 SVGEGT. CDR3 length: 14 residues.

The V and J genes are TRBV30 and TRBJ1-2; no reliable D call. This CDR3 spans 13 amino acids. Germline CDR1 reads GTSNPN; CDR2 reads SVGIG (reference sequence). Trimming stripped 0 bases from V and 1 base from J, with 6 bases between. The CDR3 reads CAWSVEVNYGYTF. CDR3 coding DNA: TGTGCCTGGAGTGTGGAGGTTAACTATGGCTACACCTTC.

This chain connects TRBV5-1 to TRBJ2-1; TRBD2 matches 10 bases. CDR3 size: 16 residues. CDR1 is SGHRS, CDR2 YFSETQ, per germline. The J segment lost 4 bases and the V segment lost 4 bases, leaving 8 bases of the junction unmatched. CDR3 loop: CASSPGGTSVYNEQFF. DNA for the CDR3: TGCGCCAGCAGCCCAGGGGGGACTAGCGTATACAATGAGCAGTTCTTC.